One T cell receptor beta chain is described in this entry. What it recognizes is unknown. This sample was included in a study of CD8+ T cells in alopecia areata. Findings and caveats of the study: Patients showed less clear TCR sequence sharing than mice, possibly partly because of HLA diversity. There were also resident alphabeta T cells of normal skin sequenced in scalp samples. For lesional scalp, especially alopecia totalis/universalis, clonality was higher than in normal scalp.

As the sequencing template, cDNA was produced by extracting RNA and reverse transcribing it. TCRdb keeps only in-frame clones here, not all; method: immunoSEQ multiplex PCR. The table has roughly 150,000 clones, less than 65% seen once. A FACSAria was used to sort CD4+ and CD8+ T cells. These cells came from PBMCs. Germline values: CDR1 SGHAT, CDR2 FQNNGV. This CDR3 spans 16 amino acids. V lost 6 bases to trimming and J lost 4 bases, with 21 bases between them. This chain connects TRBV11-2 to TRBJ1-1, with D maybe TRBD1 (6 bases). The source is a human donor in good health. The sample comprised CD8+ T cells sorted from blood. Here the CDR3 reads CASRSNRDGAGTEAFF. CDR3 sequence (DNA): TGTGCCAGCAGAAGTAACAGGGATGGGGCAGGCACTGAAGCTTTCTTT. Complete variable domain (other parts from reference TRBV11-2 and TRBJ1-1): EAGVAQSPRYKIIEKRQSVAFWCNPISGHATLYWYQQILGQGPKLLIQFQNNGVVDDSQLPKDRFSAERLKGVDSTLKIQPAKLEDSAVYLCASRSNRDGAGTEAFFGQGTRLTVV.